This T cell receptor beta chain comes out of a study of T-cell reconstitution after alpha-beta-depleted transplantation in children (dated by TCRdb to 2016 to 2017). Background on the whole study: The study quantitatively tracked T-cell immune reconstitution after TCRalphabeta/CD19-depleted allogeneic hematopoietic cell transplantation in children using TCR repertoire profiling.

Regarding this clonotype: Its specific antigen is unknown. One base away there is no much larger clone; base qualities are not given.

Libraries were constructed by PCR. Sequencing was carried out with an Illumina HiSeq 2500. To normalize quantification of the TCRbeta repertoire, the TCR libraries were built with molecular barcoding that relied on unique molecular identifiers. In TCRdb, the public reads were trimmed at Q25 with fastp and aligned with MiXCR, with productive beta chains retained. Every entry covers one CDR3 protein and lists the most common genes and DNA from its rows. This sample is represented by 360,000 or so distinct CDR3 sequences; over 20% of them were singletons. The ten largest clones take up 3% to 4% of the sample. The CDR3 holds 13 amino acids from the cysteine to the phenylalanine. Only the CDR3 region is kept as DNA, spanning 39 bases read in frame from base 1. V and J lose 4 bases and 5 bases, and a span of 11 bases separates them. Sequences ENHRY (CDR1) and SYGVKD (CDR2) are obtained from the germline V gene.

The material sequenced was PBMCs from the stem cell graft donor, taken from the stem cell graft. The sequence links TRBV10-3 to TRBJ2-5; perhaps TRBD2 is the D gene, with 5 bases matching. The source of this sequence is a human donor who donated a stem cell graft to a child with acute myeloid leukemia. The nucleotide sequence reads as follows: TGTGCCATCAGTGGGCGGGCGGCTGAGACCCAGTACTTC. It encodes CAISGRAAETQYF.